What follows are 32 T cell receptor beta chains derived from one specimen sequenced in a study of glioma-infiltrating T cells. TCR alpha and beta CDR3 regions were amplified from RNA using iRepertoire nested multiplex PCR. MiXCR was run by TCRdb on the multiplex PCR reads, yielding one entry per CDR3 protein. The table has about 5,800 distinct CDR3 sequences, about 28% seen once. The sequencing sample was made of glioma tissue, nonneoplastic brain tissue, or PBMCs (not recorded which). Receptor source: a human donor with low-grade glioma or glioblastoma, undergoing nonglioma brain surgery, or in good health (not recorded which).

By share of the sample, this clonotype is medium-sized. This chain's CDR3 is CASSPGQDYEQYF. The CDR3 nucleotides read TGTGCCAGCAGCCCTGGACAGGACTACGAGCAGTACTTC. The chain joins TRBV28 to TRBJ2-7; 7 bases map to TRBD1. J was trimmed by 3 bases and V by 6 bases; bases with no gene match: 5. The CDR3 consists of 13 residues. Per the germline V gene, CDR1 is MDHEN and CDR2 is SYDVKM.

Details on this clonotype: The conserved phenylalanine or tryptophan normally closing the CDR3 is absent here, so this likely arose from a read error. The DNA is left out, because the CDR3 cannot be placed on it with certainty; the CDR3 is given as TCRdb lists it. The chain is built from TRBV18 and TRBJ2-5. The CDR3 adds up to 14 amino acids, both ends counted. CDR1 and CDR2 from the germline V gene are KGHSH and LQKENI. Here the CDR3 reads CASSPREYQETKYV.

This clonotype showed up many times. The chain links TRBV2 to TRBJ2-3, with 8 bases fitting TRBD2. The CDR3 sequence is 13 residues long. J gave up 2 bases and V 7 bases, and 2 bases lay outside the gene matches. Per the germline V gene, CDR1 is SNHLY and CDR2 is FYNNEI. Here the CDR3 reads CASKGLATDTQYF. CDR3 nucleotides: TGTGCCAGCAAAGGACTAGCCACAGATACGCAGTATTTT.

This chain joins TRBV4-1 and TRBJ2-1; D may be TRBD2 (6 bases). This CDR3 has 15 residues. Per the germline V gene, CDR1 is MGHRA and CDR2 is YSYEKL. V lost 0 bases, J lost 7 bases, and 13 bases lay in between. The CDR3 loop reads CASSQDPGRGNEQFF. Here the CDR3 DNA reads TGCGCCAGCAGCCAAGACCCGGGACGGGGGAATGAGCAGTTCTTC.

The V and J genes are TRBV5-1 and TRBJ2-1; D is unresolved. V was trimmed by 7 bases and J by 0 bases, leaving 14 bases between them. The CDR3 extends over 15 amino acids. Germline V gene lookup returns CDR1 SGHRS and CDR2 YFSETQ. CDR3: CASLEASSSYNEQFF. The CDR3 region has the DNA TGCGCCAGCTTGGAAGCGTCGAGCTCCTACAATGAGCAGTTCTTC.

There are many counts of this clonotype. This chain links TRBV7-9 with TRBJ2-5; tentatively, D is TRBD2 (6 bases). The CDR3 covers 13 residues. Trimming cost V 1 base and J 5 bases, with 8 bases left between them. Germline-derived CDR1 and CDR2 are SEHNR and FQNEAQ (reference sequence). CDR3: CASSLDGSETQYF. CDR3 DNA sequence: TGTGCCAGCAGCTTAGACGGGAGCGAGACCCAGTACTTC.

This clonotype showed up many times. The rearrangement uses TRBV18 and TRBJ2-5, with no clear D. The V gene lost 2 bases and the J gene lost 5 bases, with 9 bases spanning the gap. Per the germline V gene, CDR1 is KGHSH and CDR2 is LQKENI. The CDR3 spans 13 residues. Written as DNA, the CDR3 is TGTGCCAGCTCACCAATTGAAAGGGAGACCCAGTACTTC. Amino acids: CASSPIERETQYF.

By its share, this clonotype is medium-sized. V gene TRBV25-1 combines with J gene TRBJ2-7, with unresolved D. CDR3 size: 8 residues. Germline V gene data show CDR1 as MGHDK and CDR2 as SYGVNS. V lost 8 bases to trimming and J lost 4 bases, with 0 bases between them. DNA for the CDR3: TGTGCCAGCTACGAGCAGTACGTC. Amino acid sequence: CASYEQYV.

This clonotype was observed a few times. As DNA, the CDR3 is TGCAGCGTTGCGGGACAGGGGGAGACCCAGTACTTC. The encoded protein is CSVAGQGETQYF. The chain links TRBV29-1 to TRBJ2-5, with 10 bases that match TRBD1. J was trimmed by 5 bases and V by 4 bases; bases with no gene match: 1. CDR3 length: 12 amino acids. Germline V gives CDR1 SQVTM, CDR2 ANQGSEA. The variable domain in full, with the rest retrieved from reference TRBV29-1 and TRBJ2-5, is SAVISQKPSRDICQRGTSLTIQCQVDSQVTMMFWYRQQPGQSLTLIATANQGSEATYESGFVIDKFPISRPNLTFSTLTVSNMSPEDSSIYLCSVAGQGETQYFGPGTRLLVL.

This clonotype was recorded many times. V and J are TRBV28 and TRBJ1-2, with TRBD1 identical over 9 bases. The CDR3 sequence is 14 residues long. J was trimmed by 7 bases and V by 6 bases; bases with no gene match: 9. Germline V gives CDR1 MDHEN, CDR2 SYDVKM. CDR3 DNA sequence: TGTGCCAGCAGATACCCGGGACAGGGACGTGGCTACACCTTC. Translation: CASRYPGQGRGYTF.

This clonotype was detected ten times or more. The rearrangement links TRBV12-3 or TRBV12-4 to TRBJ2-3; perhaps TRBD1 as D (5 bases). V lost 4 bases, J lost 4 bases, and 12 bases lay in between. CDR3 length: 14 amino acids. CDR3 coding DNA: TGTGCCAGCAGTTCCCGAACAGGTCCAGATACGCAGTATTTT. Its translation is CASSSRTGPDTQYF.

This chain connects TRBV6-2 or TRBV6-3 to TRBJ2-5, with a tentative D call TRBD2 (5 bases). Germline V gives CDR1 MNHEY, CDR2 SVGEGT. This CDR3 is built from 18 residues. CDR3 region: CVSSGRGNKCGTQETQYF. DNA of the CDR3: TGTGTTAGCAGCGGCCGGGGTAACAAGTGCGGAACCCAAGAGACCCAGTACTTC.

This clonotype occurred many times. The CDR3 DNA is TGTGCCAGCAGCCCCCCCACCCAGCAGTACTTC. Its protein product is CASSPPTQQYF. V usage is TRBV4-2 and J usage is TRBJ2-7, with D unresolved. The V end lost 4 bases, the J end lost 8 bases, and 9 bases lay between the germline ends. The CDR3 is 11 amino acids. Germline V gives CDR1 LGHNA, CDR2 YNFKEQ.

J is TRBJ1-4 and V is TRBV6-1; D gene unclear. The CDR3 contains 11 residues. The ends were cut back, 6 bases at V and 8 bases at J, with 7 bases in the middle. Germline CDR1 reads MNHNS; CDR2 reads SASEGT. The CDR3 sequence: CASRAAEKLFF. CDR3 DNA: TGTGCCAGCAGGGCAGCAGAAAAACTGTTTTTT.

This clonotype is classed as medium-sized. V usage is TRBV28 and J usage is TRBJ2-7; maybe TRBD2 (5 bases). Germline V gene data show CDR1 as MDHEN and CDR2 as SYDVKM. The CDR3 spans 14 residues. V lost 0 bases and J 0 bases, leaving 6 bases between the germline ends. The CDR3 sequence is CASSLWGSSYEQYF. For the CDR3, the DNA is TGTGCCAGCAGTTTATGGGGGAGCTCCTACGAGCAGTACTTC. The variable domain in full, completed from reference TRBV28 and TRBJ2-7, reads DVKVTQSSRYLVKRTGEKVFLECVQDMDHENMFWYRQDPGLGLRLIYFSYDVKMKEKGDIPEGYSVSREKKERFSLILESASTNQTSMYLCASSLWGSSYEQYFGPGTRLTVT.

As regards this clonotype: The CDR3 end shows no conserved phenylalanine or tryptophan, and so a read error is likely. The chain is built from TRBV20-1 and TRBJ2-3; TRBD2 is a possible D gene (6 bases). CDR1 is DFQATT, CDR2 SNEGSKA, per germline (reference sequence). The CDR3 spans 16 residues. CDR3 bases: TGCAGTGCGAGAGATCCGACGGGGAGGAGGACAGATACGCAGTATGTT. This gives the protein CSARDPTGRRTDTQYV.

This clonotype was observed many times. This chain links TRBV4-3 with TRBJ2-3; 11 bases are shared with TRBD2. Losses at the gene ends were 0 bases for V and 4 bases for J; bases not matched to a gene: 3. Germline CDR1 reads LGHNA; CDR2 reads YSLEER. The CDR3 spans 16 residues. This CDR3 is CASSQDGTSGSDTQYF. CDR3 DNA: TGCGCCAGCAGCCAAGACGGGACTAGCGGCTCAGATACGCAGTATTTT.

The chain has TRBV12-3 or TRBV12-4 and TRBJ1-3; D not certain. This CDR3 comprises 11 residues. CDR3 sequence: CGRNSGNTIYF. The CDR3 DNA is TGTGGCAGAAATTCTGGAAACACCATATATTTT.

This clonotype was recorded many times. The J gene is TRBJ1-2, the V gene TRBV7-2, with a weak D call TRBD1 (6 bases). Trimming left V 1 base short and J 2 bases short, with 11 bases between. CDR1 SGHTA and CDR2 FQGNSA come from the germline V gene. The CDR3 extends over 15 amino acids. This CDR3 reads CASSLEGGRNYGYTF. The CDR3 coding sequence is TGTGCCAGCAGCTTAGAGGGGGGGAGGAACTATGGCTACACCTTC.

This clonotype is large in the sample. The CDR3 region is CSAPQTAYNTEAFF. The CDR3 coding sequence is TGCAGTGCCCCACAGACAGCTTACAATACTGAAGCTTTCTTT. The chain has TRBV20-1 and TRBJ1-1, with D possibly matching TRBD1 (5 bases). This CDR3 comprises 14 residues. The germline V and J ends were trimmed by 6 bases and 5 bases, with 19 bases remaining between them. Germline CDR1 reads DFQATT; CDR2 reads SNEGSKA (reference sequence).

The chain couples TRBV20-1 to TRBJ2-1, with 8 positions matching TRBD2. CDR1 and CDR2 from the germline V gene are DFQATT and SNEGSKA (reference sequence). V was clipped by 2 bases and J by 7 bases; unmatched bases: 13. This CDR3 comprises 16 residues. Here the CDR3 reads CSARQSPLAEVNEQFF. CDR3 sequence (DNA): TGCAGTGCTAGACAATCCCCACTAGCGGAAGTGAATGAGCAGTTCTTC.

This clonotype was recorded many times. V gene TRBV5-4 combines with J gene TRBJ2-7, with a possible D match to TRBD1 (6 bases). V was pared by 2 bases and J by 4 bases, with 13 bases between. Germline lookup yields CDR1 SGHNT and CDR2 YYREEE (reference sequence). CDR3 length equals 14 residues. The CDR3 coding sequence is TGTGCCAGCAGCTTTGGGGTTCAGGGGTACGAGCAGTACTTC. It is translated as CASSFGVQGYEQYF.

As to this clonotype: The CDR3 does not end in the conserved phenylalanine or tryptophan, so this is likely a read error. The DNA is omitted, as the CDR3 cannot be located on it reliably, and the CDR3 follows TCRdb's listing. The chain employs TRBV24-1 and TRBJ2-2; no DNA check was done on the table's D call, TRBD2. In germline, CDR1 is KGHDR, CDR2 SFDVKD. The CDR3 totals 15 residues, both ends included. The CDR3 is CSTREFGPNTGERVL.

V usage is TRBV6-6 and J usage is TRBJ2-1; D uncertain. The CDR3 is 10 amino acids. Germline V gene data show CDR1 as MNHNY and CDR2 as SVGAGI (reference sequence). Trimming took 6 bases from V and 6 from J, leaving 3 bases between them. The CDR3 DNA follows: TGTGCCAGCAGACTCAATGAGCAGTTCTTC. Its translation: CASRLNEQFF.

The chain links TRBV27 to TRBJ1-2; D is perhaps TRBD1 (5 bases). CDR1 MNHEY and CDR2 SMNVEV come from the germline V gene (reference sequence). The V end was cut by 9 bases, the J end by 4 bases, with 12 bases between. The CDR3 is 12 residues long. CDR3 protein: CASLRVGYGYTF. The DNA of the CDR3 is TGTGCCAGTCTCAGGGTTGGCTATGGCTACACCTTC.

Within the sample, this clonotype is medium-sized (0.01 to 0.1%). J is TRBJ2-5 and V is TRBV27; TRBD2 matches 10 bases. The CDR3 loop spans 14 amino acids. Germline CDR1 MNHEY, CDR2 SMNVEV (reference sequence). V lost 4 bases and J lost 6; bases outside the gene matches: 5. As DNA, the CDR3 is TGTGCCAGCAGTTATAGCGGGGGGTCTCAGACCCAGTACTTC. This translates into CASSYSGGSQTQYF.

This clonotype is medium-sized (0.01 to 0.1%) in the sample. This chain links TRBV20-1 with TRBJ1-3; D not resolved. This CDR3 contains 11 residues. The germline V gene encodes CDR1 DFQATT and CDR2 SNEGSKA (reference sequence). V was cut by 5 bases and J by 5 bases, with 7 bases left in between. CDR3 bases: TGCAGTGCTCGGGATAGAAACACCATATATTTT. Its protein product is CSARDRNTIYF.

This clonotype counts as medium-sized. The chain carries TRBV6-1 and TRBJ2-7; no firm D call. V was cut by 6 bases and J by 1 base, with 13 bases left in between. CDR1 is MNHNS and CDR2 is SASEGT in the germline V gene. The CDR3 covers 14 residues. CDR3 residues: CASSPSQASYEQYF. The DNA of the CDR3 is TGTGCCAGCAGCCCCAGCCAGGCATCCTACGAGCAGTACTTC.

This clonotype is medium-sized within its sample. The chain carries TRBV20-1 and TRBJ2-1; no clear D. The length of the CDR3 is 11 residues. Trimming took 7 bases from V and 1 from J, leaving 5 bases between them. CDR1 and CDR2 from the germline V gene are DFQATT and SNEGSKA (reference sequence). The CDR3 loop is CSGRSYNEQFF. The CDR3 coding sequence is TGCAGTGGCAGATCCTACAATGAGCAGTTCTTC.

Relative to its sample, this clonotype is medium-sized (0.01 to 0.1%). The rearrangement uses TRBV24-1 and TRBJ1-5; 7 nucleotides align to TRBD1. The CDR3 has 13 residues. The V segment lost 9 bases and the J segment 2 bases; nucleotides outside the gene matches: 3. Germline CDR1 reads KGHDR; CDR2 reads SFDVKD. The CDR3 bases are TGTGCCACCGCCGGACAGGGCAATCAGCCCCAGCATTTT. It specifies CATAGQGNQPQHF.

At least ten counts were recorded for this clonotype. This rearrangement joins TRBV7-9 to TRBJ2-7; the D is unclear. In germline, CDR1 is SEHNR, CDR2 FQNEAQ (reference sequence). Trimming stripped 0 bases from V and 0 bases from J, with 9 bases between. This CDR3 region has 15 residues. In DNA, the CDR3 is TGTGCCAGCAGCTTAGCCGGGTCAGTCTCCTACGAGCAGTACTTC. Translated, it gives CASSLAGSVSYEQYF.

The chain combines TRBV11-3 with TRBJ1-1; D not certain. V dropped 4 bases and J dropped 1 base, with 13 bases sitting between them. The CDR3 extends over 15 amino acids. Germline CDR1 is SGHNT and CDR2 is YENEEA. For the CDR3, the DNA is TGTGCCAGCAGCTCAGCATTTAGACCGAACACTGAAGCTTTCTTT. This codes for CASSSAFRPNTEAFF.